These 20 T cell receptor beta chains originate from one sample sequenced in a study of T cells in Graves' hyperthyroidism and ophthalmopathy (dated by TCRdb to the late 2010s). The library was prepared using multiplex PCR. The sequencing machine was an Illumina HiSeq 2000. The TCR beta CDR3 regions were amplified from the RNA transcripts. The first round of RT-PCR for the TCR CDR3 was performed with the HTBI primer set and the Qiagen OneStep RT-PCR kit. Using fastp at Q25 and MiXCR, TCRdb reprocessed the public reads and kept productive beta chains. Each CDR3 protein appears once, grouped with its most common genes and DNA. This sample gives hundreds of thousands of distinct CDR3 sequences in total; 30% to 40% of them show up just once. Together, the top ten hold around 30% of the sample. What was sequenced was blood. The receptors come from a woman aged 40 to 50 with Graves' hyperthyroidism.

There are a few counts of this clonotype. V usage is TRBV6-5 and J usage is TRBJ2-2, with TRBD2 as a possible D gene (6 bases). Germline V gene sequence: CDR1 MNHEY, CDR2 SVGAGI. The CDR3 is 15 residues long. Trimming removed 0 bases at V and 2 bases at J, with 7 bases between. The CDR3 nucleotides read TGTGCCAGCAGTTACTCGGGACTTAACACCGGGGAGCTGTTTTTT. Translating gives CASSYSGLNTGELFF.

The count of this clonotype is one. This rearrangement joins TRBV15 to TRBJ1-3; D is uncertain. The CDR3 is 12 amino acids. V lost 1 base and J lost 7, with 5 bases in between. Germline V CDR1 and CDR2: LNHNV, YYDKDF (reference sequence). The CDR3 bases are TGTGCCACCAGCAGAGCGGAGAACACCATATATTTT. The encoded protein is CATSRAENTIYF.

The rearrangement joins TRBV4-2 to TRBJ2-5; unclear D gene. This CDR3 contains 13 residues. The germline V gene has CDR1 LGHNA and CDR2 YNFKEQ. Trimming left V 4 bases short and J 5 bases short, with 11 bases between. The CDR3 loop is CASSPRLMETQYF. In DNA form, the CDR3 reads TGTGCCAGCAGCCCACGGCTCATGGAGACCCAGTACTTC.

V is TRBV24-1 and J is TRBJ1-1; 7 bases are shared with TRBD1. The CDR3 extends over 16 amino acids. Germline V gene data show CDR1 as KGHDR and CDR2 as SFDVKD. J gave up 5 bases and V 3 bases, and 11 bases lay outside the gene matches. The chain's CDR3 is CATSDGPRTGRTEAFF. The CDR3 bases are TGTGCCACCAGTGATGGGCCGAGGACAGGAAGGACTGAAGCTTTCTTT.

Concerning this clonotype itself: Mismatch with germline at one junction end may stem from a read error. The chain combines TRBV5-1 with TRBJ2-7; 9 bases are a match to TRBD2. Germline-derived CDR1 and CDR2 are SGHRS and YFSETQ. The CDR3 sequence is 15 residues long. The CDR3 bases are TGCGCCAGCAGCGCTAGCGGGGTGGGAGTTTACGGGCAGTACTTC. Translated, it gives CASSASGVGVYGQYF. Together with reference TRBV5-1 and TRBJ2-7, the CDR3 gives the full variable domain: KAGVTQTPRYLIKTRGQQVTLSCSPISGHRSVSWYQQTPGQGLQFLFEYFSETQRNKGNFPGRFSGRQFSNSRSEMNVSTLELGDSALYLCASSASGVGVYGQYFGPGTRLTVT.

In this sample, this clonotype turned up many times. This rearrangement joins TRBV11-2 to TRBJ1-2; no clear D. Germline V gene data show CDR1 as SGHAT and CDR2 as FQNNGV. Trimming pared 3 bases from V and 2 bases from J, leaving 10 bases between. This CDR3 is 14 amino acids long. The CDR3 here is CASSFGGSNYGYTF. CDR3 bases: TGTGCCAGCAGCTTTGGAGGGTCCAACTATGGCTACACCTTC. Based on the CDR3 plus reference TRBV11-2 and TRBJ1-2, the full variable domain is EAGVAQSPRYKIIEKRQSVAFWCNPISGHATLYWYQQILGQGPKLLIQFQNNGVVDDSQLPKDRFSAERLKGVDSTLKIQPAKLEDSAVYLCASSFGGSNYGYTFGSGTRLTVV.

Written as DNA, the CDR3 is TGTGCCATCAGTGAGTCTGGAGTCCTTGGAAACTATGGCTACACCTTC. This gives the protein CAISESGVLGNYGYTF. The chain uses TRBV10-3 and TRBJ1-2; D unresolved. Germline V gives CDR1 ENHRY, CDR2 SYGVKD. The CDR3 is 16 residues long. The V end lost 0 bases, the J end lost 2 bases, and 13 bases lay between the germline ends.

This chain's CDR3 is CAWSVKRGHSYEQYF. The CDR3 nucleotides are TGTGCCTGGAGTGTGAAGCGGGGGCACTCCTACGAGCAGTACTTC. The chain joins TRBV19 to TRBJ2-7; 8 bases match TRBD2. The germline V gene has CDR1 LNHDA and CDR2 SQIVND (reference sequence). This CDR3 spans 15 amino acids. Trimming at V came to 11 bases and at J to 0 bases, leaving 12 bases not matched to a gene.

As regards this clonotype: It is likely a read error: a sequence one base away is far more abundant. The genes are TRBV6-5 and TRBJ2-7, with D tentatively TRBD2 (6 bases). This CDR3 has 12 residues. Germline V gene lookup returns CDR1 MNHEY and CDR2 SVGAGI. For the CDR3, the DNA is TGTGCCAGCAGCTCGGGAGCCTACGAGCAGTGCTTC. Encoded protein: CASSSGAYEQCF.

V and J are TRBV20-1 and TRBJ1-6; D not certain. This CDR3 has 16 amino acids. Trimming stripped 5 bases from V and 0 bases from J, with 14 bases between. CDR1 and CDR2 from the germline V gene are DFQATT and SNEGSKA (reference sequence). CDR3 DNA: TGCAGTGCTCTCCCGGAGTCAGTCTCCTATAATTCACCCCTCCACTTT. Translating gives CSALPESVSYNSPLHF.

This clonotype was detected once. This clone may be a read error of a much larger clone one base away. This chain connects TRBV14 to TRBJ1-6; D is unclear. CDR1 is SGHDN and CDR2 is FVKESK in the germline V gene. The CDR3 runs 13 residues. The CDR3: CASSPGLESPPHF. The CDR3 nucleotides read TGTGCCAGCAGCCCGGGTTTAGAGTCACCCCCCCACTTT.

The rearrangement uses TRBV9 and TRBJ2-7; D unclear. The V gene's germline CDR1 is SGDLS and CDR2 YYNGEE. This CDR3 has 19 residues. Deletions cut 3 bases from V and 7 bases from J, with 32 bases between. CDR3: CASSENTNKAPRWDGEQYF. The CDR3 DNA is TGTGCCAGCAGCGAAAATACTAATAAAGCTCCTAGGTGGGATGGAGAGCAGTACTTC.

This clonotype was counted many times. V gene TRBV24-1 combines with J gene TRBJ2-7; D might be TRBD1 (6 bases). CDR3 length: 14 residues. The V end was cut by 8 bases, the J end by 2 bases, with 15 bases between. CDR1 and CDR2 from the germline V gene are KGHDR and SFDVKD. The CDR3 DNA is TGTGCCACCAAGGACAGCGACAACGCCTACGAGCAGTACTTC. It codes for CATKDSDNAYEQYF.

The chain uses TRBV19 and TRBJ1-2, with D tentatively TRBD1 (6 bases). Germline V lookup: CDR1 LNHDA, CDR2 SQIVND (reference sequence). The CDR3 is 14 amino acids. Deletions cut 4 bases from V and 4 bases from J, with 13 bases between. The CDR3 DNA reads TGTGCCAGTAGTACCGCAGGGGATCCCTATGGCTACACCTTC. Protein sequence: CASSTAGDPYGYTF.

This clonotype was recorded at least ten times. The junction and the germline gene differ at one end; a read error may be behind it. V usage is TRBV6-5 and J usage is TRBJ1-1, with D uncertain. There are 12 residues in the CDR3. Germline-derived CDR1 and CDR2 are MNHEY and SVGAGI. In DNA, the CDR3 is TGTGCCAGCAGTGACTCGAGATTGCAAGCTTTCTTT. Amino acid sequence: CASSDSRLQAFF.

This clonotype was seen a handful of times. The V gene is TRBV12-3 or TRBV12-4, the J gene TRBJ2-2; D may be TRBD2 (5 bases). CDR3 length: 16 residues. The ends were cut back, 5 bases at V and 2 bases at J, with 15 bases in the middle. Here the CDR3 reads CASSPFAGRNTGELFF. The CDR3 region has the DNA TGTGCCAGCAGTCCTTTCGCGGGCCGAAACACCGGGGAGCTGTTTTTT.

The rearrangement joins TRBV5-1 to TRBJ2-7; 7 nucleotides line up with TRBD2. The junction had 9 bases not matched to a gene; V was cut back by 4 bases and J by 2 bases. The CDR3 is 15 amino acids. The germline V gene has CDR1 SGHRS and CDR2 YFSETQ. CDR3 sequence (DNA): TGCGCCAGCAGCAGCGGGACGACGGCCCCCTACGAGCAGTACTTC. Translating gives CASSSGTTAPYEQYF.

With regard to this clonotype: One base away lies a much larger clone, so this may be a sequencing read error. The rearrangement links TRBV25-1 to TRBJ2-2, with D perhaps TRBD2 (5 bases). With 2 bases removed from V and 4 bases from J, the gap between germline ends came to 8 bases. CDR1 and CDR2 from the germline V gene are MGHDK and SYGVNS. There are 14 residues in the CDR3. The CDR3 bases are TGTGCCAGCAGTGAACGAGGGAGCACCGGGGAGCTGTTTTTT. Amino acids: CASSERGSTGELFF.

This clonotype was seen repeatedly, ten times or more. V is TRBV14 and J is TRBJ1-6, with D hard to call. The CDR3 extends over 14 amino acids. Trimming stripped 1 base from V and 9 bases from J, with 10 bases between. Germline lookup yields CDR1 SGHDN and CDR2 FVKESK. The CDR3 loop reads CASSQGRAGSPLHF. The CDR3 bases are TGTGCCAGCAGCCAAGGGAGGGCGGGTTCACCCCTCCACTTT.

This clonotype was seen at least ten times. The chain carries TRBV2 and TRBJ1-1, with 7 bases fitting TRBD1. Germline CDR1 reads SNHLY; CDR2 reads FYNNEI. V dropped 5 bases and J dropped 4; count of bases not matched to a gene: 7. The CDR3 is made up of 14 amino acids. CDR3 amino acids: CASSRVPGGTEAFF. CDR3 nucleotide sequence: TGTGCCAGCAGTCGCGTACCAGGGGGCACTGAAGCTTTCTTT.